Below, 26 T cell receptor beta chains from the same sample are listed, as sequenced in a study of blood T cell repertoires in COVID-19. Some clones are missing from TCRdb's copy, which holds only in-frame ones; the method was immunoSEQ multiplex PCR. The sample carries about 25,000 clones, 75% to 90% recorded once. Sequenced: peripheral blood. Receptors were obtained from a woman of 80 years or more with acute or convalescent COVID-19.

A single count supports this clone. The chain combines TRBV27 with TRBJ1-1; D is uncertain. The ends were cut back, 2 bases at V and 0 bases at J, with 7 bases in the middle. Germline V gene data show CDR1 as MNHEY and CDR2 as SMNVEV (reference sequence). The CDR3 length is 14 residues. Here the CDR3 reads CASSLGGLNTEAFF. The CDR3 coding sequence is TGTGCCAGCAGTTTAGGAGGGTTGAACACTGAAGCTTTCTTT.

V is TRBV19 and J is TRBJ2-3; 9 positions agree with TRBD1. The CDR3 extends over 15 amino acids. Germline CDR1 and CDR2: LNHDA and SQIVND (reference sequence). The J segment lost 4 bases and the V segment lost 8 bases, leaving 10 bases of the junction unmatched. CDR3 protein: CASAGTGFGADTQYF. CDR3 in DNA: TGTGCCAGTGCCGGGACAGGGTTTGGCGCAGATACGCAGTATTTT.

The chain employs TRBV10-3 and TRBJ2-2, with 7 bases aligning to TRBD1. The ends lost 6 bases at V and 7 bases at J; junction bases unmatched: 11. This CDR3 is built from 15 residues. Germline V gives CDR1 ENHRY, CDR2 SYGVKD. DNA of the CDR3: TGTGCCATCAGAGCGGAAGGGGGCGCAGGCGGGGAGCTGTTTTTT. Protein sequence: CAIRAEGGAGGELFF.

The J gene is TRBJ1-5, the V gene TRBV2; D is ambiguous. This CDR3 contains 17 residues. The V gene lost 5 bases and the J gene lost 3 bases, with 20 bases spanning the gap. Per the germline V gene, CDR1 is SNHLY and CDR2 is FYNNEI. CDR3 nucleotide sequence: TGTGCCAGCAGTCTTAGCCCTCTGAGAGGTAACAATCAGCCCCAGCATTTT. As protein: CASSLSPLRGNNQPQHF.

The gene calls are TRBV9 and TRBJ1-1; D is ambiguous. V gave up 3 bases and J gave up 1 base, with 7 bases separating them. Per germline, CDR1 SGDLS and CDR2 YYNGEE. The CDR3 sequence is 13 residues long. The CDR3 DNA follows: TGTGCCAGCAGCGGTTTGCGGAACACTGAAGCTTTCTTT. The encoded protein is CASSGLRNTEAFF.

This chain connects TRBV29-1 to TRBJ1-1; 9 nucleotides agree with TRBD1. CDR1 is SQVTM, CDR2 ANQGSEA, per germline. The length of the CDR3 is 14 residues. Trimming took 7 bases from V and 2 from J; bases not matched to a gene: 8. The CDR3 sequence: CSAETGGGNTEAFF. The CDR3 DNA sequence: TGCAGCGCTGAGACAGGGGGAGGTAACACTGAAGCTTTCTTT.

The rearrangement joins TRBV19 to TRBJ1-1; no clear D gene. CDR1 is LNHDA, CDR2 SQIVND, per germline (reference sequence). The CDR3 has 13 amino acids. The V and J ends lost 5 bases and 2 bases respectively, with 9 bases between them. CDR3 sequence: CASSFRHNTEAFF. Here the CDR3 DNA reads TGTGCCAGTAGTTTCCGACATAACACTGAAGCTTTCTTT.

This clone was seen ten or more times. V gene TRBV6-2 or TRBV6-3 combines with J gene TRBJ2-1; possible D gene TRBD2, 7 bases. The CDR3 is made up of 16 amino acids. The germline CDR1 and CDR2 sequences are MNHEY and SVGEGT. Trimming removed 6 bases at V and 1 base at J, with 16 bases between. CDR3 amino acids: CASSPGGGKSYNEQFF. In DNA form, the CDR3 reads TGTGCCAGCAGCCCTGGGGGGGGCAAGTCCTACAATGAGCAGTTCTTC.

The CDR3 nucleotides are TGTGCCAGCAGCCAACTAGCGGGGGCGGGTGAGCAGTACTTC. It codes for CASSQLAGAGEQYF. The rearrangement joins TRBV7-6 to TRBJ2-7; 11 nucleotides align to TRBD2. Unmatched junction bases numbered 7, after V lost 5 bases and J lost 7 bases. This CDR3 region has 14 residues. Germline-derived CDR1 and CDR2 are SGHVS and FNYEAQ.

This clone has a single count. This chain joins TRBV19 and TRBJ1-2; 8 bases line up with TRBD1. Germline CDR1 and CDR2: LNHDA and SQIVND (reference sequence). V trimming: 3 bases; J trimming: 8 bases; junction bases outside the gene matches: 5. CDR3 length: 13 amino acids. CDR3: CASSIQGARGYTF. DNA of the CDR3: TGTGCCAGTAGTATCCAGGGGGCTCGCGGCTACACCTTC.

The chain carries TRBV19 and TRBJ2-2, with 7 bases fitting TRBD2. Germline V gene lookup returns CDR1 LNHDA and CDR2 SQIVND (reference sequence). The CDR3 contains 16 residues. Losses at the gene ends were 5 bases for V and 3 bases for J; bases not matched to a gene: 9. CDR3 coding DNA: TGTGCCAGTAGTTCCTATAGCGGGCCTCACACCGGGGAGCTGTTTTTT. Translating gives CASSSYSGPHTGELFF.

This chain uses TRBV6-5 with TRBJ1-5; 8 bases are shared with TRBD1. CDR3 size: 14 residues. Germline trimming cut 9 bases from V and 5 bases from J; bases unmatched to any gene: 9. Germline CDR1 and CDR2: MNHEY and SVGAGI. The CDR3 region is CASGRDRNDQPQHF. DNA for the CDR3: TGTGCCAGTGGGCGGGACAGGAACGATCAGCCCCAGCATTTT.

This clone was detected a few times. The chain has TRBV11-2 and TRBJ2-7; D is uncertain. This CDR3 is built from 12 residues. V lost 0 bases and J 5 bases, leaving 5 bases between the germline ends. CDR1 SGHAT and CDR2 FQNNGV come from the germline V gene. CDR3 bases: TGTGCCAGCAGCTTAGACCGCGACGAGCAGTACTTC. This gives the protein CASSLDRDEQYF.

V gene TRBV10-3 combines with J gene TRBJ2-7, with TRBD1 identical over 8 bases. This CDR3 region has 13 residues. From germline, CDR1 is ENHRY and CDR2 SYGVKD. V lost 3 bases and J lost 5; bases outside the gene matches: 3. CDR3 amino acids: CAISEQGEDEQYF. As DNA, the CDR3 is TGTGCCATCAGTGAACAGGGGGAAGACGAGCAGTACTTC.

V usage is TRBV21-1 and J usage is TRBJ1-5; TRBD1 is the table's D call, not checked against the DNA. TRBV21-1 is termed a pseudogene. This CDR3 has 16 residues. As DNA, the CDR3 is TGTGCCAGCAGCAAACCTTACACGGGACACAATCAGCCCCAGCATTTT. It codes for CASSKPYTGHNQPQHF.

The chain recombines TRBV7-2 with TRBJ1-1; TRBD1 might be the D (5 bases). V lost 1 base, J lost 0 bases, and 12 bases lay in between. Germline CDR1 is SGHTA and CDR2 is FQGNSA. This CDR3 contains 16 residues. Here the CDR3 reads CASSLGGTRMNTEAFF. The CDR3 nucleotides are TGTGCCAGCAGCTTAGGCGGGACGAGGATGAACACTGAAGCTTTCTTT.

This chain joins TRBV6-1 and TRBJ1-4; TRBD1 agrees at 9 bases. This CDR3 is built from 14 residues. CDR1 is MNHNS and CDR2 is SASEGT in the germline V gene. J was trimmed by 7 bases and V by 3 bases; bases with no gene match: 3. DNA for the CDR3: TGTGCCAGCAGTGATACAGGGGGCAGTGAAAAACTGTTTTTT. Translating it yields CASSDTGGSEKLFF.

The chain employs TRBV30 and TRBJ1-5; perhaps TRBD1 as D (5 bases). CDR3 length: 14 amino acids. V was clipped by 1 base and J by 2 bases, with 9 bases between them. Germline V gene data show CDR1 as GTSNPN and CDR2 as SVGIG (reference sequence). The CDR3 DNA follows: TGTGCCTGGAGTGGGGGGGGTGGCAATCAGCCCCAGCATTTT. It is translated as CAWSGGGGNQPQHF.

This rearrangement joins TRBV30 to TRBJ1-1; D is unclear. V was cut by 4 bases and J by 2 bases, with 17 bases left in between. The CDR3 covers 15 residues. Germline CDR1 and CDR2: GTSNPN and SVGIG (reference sequence). CDR3 sequence (DNA): TGTGCCTGGATAGAGCTTATGGGCCCAAACACTGAAGCTTTCTTT. It yields the protein CAWIELMGPNTEAFF.

This clone was picked up a small number of times. The sample contains more than one DNA sequence encoding this CDR3. This chain joins TRBV5-1 and TRBJ1-2; 8 positions agree with TRBD1. Germline V lookup: CDR1 SGHRS, CDR2 YFSETQ. This CDR3 contains 14 residues. Trimming cost V 4 bases and J 2 bases; bases outside gene matches: 4. The chain's CDR3 is CASSPRDRNYGYTF. The CDR3 DNA reads as TGCGCCAGCAGCCCCCGGGACAGGAACTATGGCTACACCTTC.

The chain carries TRBV6-5 and TRBJ1-6; the D is unclear. V lost 2 bases and J lost 9, with 8 bases in between. CDR3 length: 13 residues. Germline-derived CDR1 and CDR2 are MNHEY and SVGAGI. The chain's CDR3 is CASSYRRGSPLHF. The CDR3 nucleotides read TGTGCCAGCAGTTACCGACGGGGTTCACCCCTCCACTTT.

The genes are TRBV12-2 and TRBJ1-4; the table assigns TRBD1, which was not confirmed against the DNA. TRBV12-2 is assigned pseudogene status. The length of the CDR3 is 19 residues. Here the CDR3 reads CASRLAFRDRSPSNEKLFF. The CDR3 DNA follows: TGTGCAAGTCGCTTAGCCTTTCGGGACAGGTCGCCGTCTAATGAAAAACTGTTTTTT.

The chain joins TRBV3-1 (or the pseudogene TRBV3-2) to TRBJ2-5; unclear D gene. Germline V lookup: CDR1 LGHDT, CDR2 YNNKEL (reference sequence). The CDR3 loop spans 12 amino acids. The germline V and J ends were trimmed by 4 bases and 4 bases, with 7 bases remaining between them. This chain's CDR3 is CASSPAGETQYF. CDR3 coding DNA: TGTGCCAGCAGCCCGGCAGGAGAGACCCAGTACTTC.

This clone was seen only a few times. V and J are TRBV19 and TRBJ2-7; 10 positions match TRBD1. The length of the CDR3 is 15 residues. Per the germline V gene, CDR1 is LNHDA and CDR2 is SQIVND (reference sequence). The V gene end was trimmed by 5 bases and the J gene end by 3 bases; junction bases not matched to a gene: 7. This CDR3 is CASSLGQGSIYEQYF. CDR3 DNA: TGTGCCAGTAGTCTGGGACAGGGGTCAATCTACGAGCAGTACTTC.

The rearrangement uses TRBV6-4 and TRBJ2-1; the D is unclear. The V end was cut by 2 bases, the J end by 6 bases, with 8 bases between. Germline CDR1 reads MRHNA; CDR2 reads SNTAGT. The CDR3 has 13 amino acids. The CDR3 DNA is TGTGCCAGCAGTGACCCACTAAGCAATGAGCAGTTCTTC. As protein: CASSDPLSNEQFF.

The CDR3 protein is CASSLGQDRVLEQYF. CDR3 sequence (DNA): TGCGCCAGCAGCTTGGGTCAGGACAGGGTTCTCGAGCAGTACTTC. V gene TRBV5-1 combines with J gene TRBJ2-7; 8 bases map to TRBD1. Losses at the gene ends were 0 bases for V and 6 bases for J; bases not matched to a gene: 8. This CDR3 comprises 15 residues. CDR1 is SGHRS and CDR2 is YFSETQ in the germline V gene. The whole variable domain, filled in from reference TRBV5-1 and TRBJ2-7, reads KAGVTQTPRYLIKTRGQQVTLSCSPISGHRSVSWYQQTPGQGLQFLFEYFSETQRNKGNFPGRFSGRQFSNSRSEMNVSTLELGDSALYLCASSLGQDRVLEQYFGPGTRLTVT.